This entry lists 15 T cell receptor beta chains sequenced from one sample in a study of T cells in Graves' hyperthyroidism and ophthalmopathy. RNA transcripts provided the source from which TCR beta CDR3 regions were amplified. An initial round of RT-PCR targeting the TCR CDR3 relied on the HTBI primer set. TCRdb redid the calling of the multiplex PCR reads with MiXCR, one entry per CDR3 protein. The sample includes hundreds of thousands of distinct CDR3 sequences, around 19% seen only once; the top ten take approximately 35%. Material: blood. The receptor set was obtained from a man aged 45-65 years with Graves' ophthalmopathy.

This clonotype was observed many times. J is TRBJ2-7 and V is TRBV20-1; D is uncertain. Trimming cost V 0 bases and J 2 bases, with 14 bases left between them. The CDR3 loop spans 15 amino acids. The germline CDR1 and CDR2 sequences are DFQATT and SNEGSKA (reference sequence). The chain's CDR3 is CSARDTGYRAYEQYF. Here the CDR3 DNA reads TGCAGTGCTAGAGATACCGGATACCGGGCCTACGAGCAGTACTTC.

This clonotype was detected only a few times. The chain links TRBV9 to TRBJ1-4; 8 bases align to TRBD1. The CDR3 consists of 16 residues. J lost 8 bases, V lost 1 base, and 10 bases had no gene match. From germline, CDR1 is SGDLS and CDR2 YYNGEE. The CDR3 DNA reads TGTGCCAGCAGCGTAAGCAATCAGGGGGCCCGAGAAAAACTGTTTTTT. Translated: CASSVSNQGAREKLFF. Full variable domain (missing parts from reference TRBV9 and TRBJ1-4): DSGVTQTPKHLITATGQRVTLRCSPRSGDLSVYWYQQSLDQGLQFLIQYYNGEERAKGNILERFSAQQFPDLHSELNLSSLELGDSALYFCASSVSNQGAREKLFFGSGTQLSVL.

This clonotype was counted many times. The chain joins TRBV7-2 to TRBJ2-5; no definite D call. The V end was cut by 2 bases, the J end by 5 bases, with 12 bases between. Looked up from germline, CDR1 is SGHTA and CDR2 is FQGNSA. The CDR3 has 14 amino acids. CDR3 nucleotides: TGTGCCAGCAGCTTACGCCTAATCTTCGAGACCCAGTACTTC. Translation: CASSLRLIFETQYF. Looking up the rest from reference TRBV7-2 and TRBJ2-5 gives the full variable domain: GAGVSQSPSNKVTEKGKDVELRCDPISGHTALYWYRQSLGQGLEFLIYFQGNSAPDKSGLPSDRFSAERTGGSVSTLTIQRTQQEDSAVYLCASSLRLIFETQYFGPGTRLLVL.

This sequence joins TRBV29-1 and TRBJ2-1, with D perhaps TRBD1 or TRBD2 (6 bases each). V was cut by 4 bases and J by 4 bases, with 17 bases left in between. Germline CDR1 is SQVTM and CDR2 is ANQGSEA. The CDR3 runs to 15 residues. DNA for the CDR3: TGCAGCGTTGGTACAGGGCTGGGGGGTTACAATGAGCAGTTCTTC. Translated, it gives CSVGTGLGGYNEQFF.

In its sample, this clonotype was seen a few times. CDR3 nucleotide sequence: TGTGCCAGCAGATCCTACCGGGACATCCAAGAGACCCAGTACTTC. Encoded protein: CASRSYRDIQETQYF. This rearrangement joins TRBV6-1 to TRBJ2-5; maybe TRBD1 (6 bases). CDR1 and CDR2 (germline): MNHNS, SASEGT. CDR3 length equals 15 residues. V gave up 6 bases and J gave up 1 base, with 15 bases separating them.

This clonotype occurred many times. The chain recombines TRBV12-3 or TRBV12-4 with TRBJ2-3; D is uncertain. This CDR3 spans 16 amino acids. With 3 bases removed from V and 4 bases from J, the gap between germline ends came to 17 bases. This CDR3 is CASSFIPSARADTQYF. The CDR3 DNA reads as TGTGCCAGCAGTTTTATCCCTAGTGCCCGGGCAGATACGCAGTATTTT.

This clonotype has just a few counts. This chain connects TRBV7-9 to TRBJ1-6, with 7 bases lining up with TRBD1. The junction had 12 bases not matched to a gene; V was cut back by 5 bases and J by 5 bases. Germline V lookup: CDR1 SEHNR, CDR2 FQNEAQ (reference sequence). This CDR3 comprises 17 residues. CDR3 residues: CASSTDQQGGHNSPLHF. CDR3 DNA: TGTGCCAGCAGCACCGACCAGCAAGGGGGCCATAATTCACCCCTCCACTTT. The variable domain in full, completed from reference TRBV7-9 and TRBJ1-6, reads DTGVSQNPRHKITKRGQNVTFRCDPISEHNRLYWYRQTLGQGPEFLTYFQNEAQLEKSRLLSDRFSAERPKGSFSTLEIQRTEQGDSAMYLCASSTDQQGGHNSPLHFGNGTRLTVT.

Many counts were recorded for this clonotype. The chain joins TRBV5-1 to TRBJ2-5; 9 bases line up with TRBD1. With 0 bases clipped from V and 4 bases from J, the junction kept 7 bases outside the gene matches. This CDR3 has 16 amino acids. CDR1 is SGHRS and CDR2 is YFSETQ in the germline V gene. The CDR3 spells CASSLVATGGSETQYF. The CDR3 nucleotides read TGCGCCAGCAGCTTGGTAGCGACAGGGGGGTCAGAGACCCAGTACTTC.

The chain links TRBV28 to TRBJ2-3; 8 bases align to TRBD1. Germline V gives CDR1 MDHEN, CDR2 SYDVKM. The CDR3 sequence is 11 residues long. Trimming removed 3 bases from V and 13 bases from J; junction bases left unmatched: 3. In nucleotides, the CDR3 is TGTGCCAGCAGTTTTCGACAGGGGAAGTATTTT. The encoded protein is CASSFRQGKYF. The entire variable domain, with the rest obtained from reference TRBV28 and TRBJ2-3, is as follows: DVKVTQSSRYLVKRTGEKVFLECVQDMDHENMFWYRQDPGLGLRLIYFSYDVKMKEKGDIPEGYSVSREKKERFSLILESASTNQTSMYLCASSFRQGKYFGPGTRLTVL.

This clonotype was seen many times. The V gene is TRBV20-1, the J gene TRBJ2-1, with a possible D match to TRBD2 (5 bases). The CDR3 loop spans 13 amino acids. Trimming took off 5 bases at V and 8 bases at J, with 16 bases between the two ends. The germline gives CDR1 DFQATT, CDR2 SNEGSKA (reference sequence). The CDR3 reads CSAGRGLGDEQFF. CDR3 nucleotide sequence: TGCAGTGCTGGAAGAGGACTTGGAGATGAGCAGTTCTTC.

The table lists this clonotype with many counts. This rearrangement joins TRBV30 to TRBJ2-7; D gene unclear. This CDR3 has 12 residues. Per the germline V gene, CDR1 is GTSNPN and CDR2 is SVGIG (reference sequence). The CDR3 loop reads CAFPPMEYEQYF. In DNA, the CDR3 is TGTGCTTTCCCTCCGATGGAATACGAGCAGTACTTC.

This clonotype has at least ten counts. V gene TRBV3-1 combines with J gene TRBJ2-7, with 8 positions matching TRBD1. V dropped 1 base and J dropped 6; count of bases not matched to a gene: 8. Germline V gene data show CDR1 as LGHDT and CDR2 as YNNKEL (reference sequence). This CDR3 contains 15 residues. The CDR3 loop reads CASSQVAGGSREQYF. The CDR3 nucleotides are TGTGCCAGCAGCCAAGTTGCAGGGGGCTCGCGCGAGCAGTACTTC.

In regard to this clonotype: This may stem from a read error, because a much larger clone lies one nucleotide away. This rearrangement joins TRBV24-1 to TRBJ2-3, with 14 bases lining up with TRBD2. Germline V gives CDR1 KGHDR, CDR2 SFDVKD. V dropped 4 bases and J dropped 1; count of bases not matched to a gene: 6. This CDR3 spans 18 amino acids. The DNA of the CDR3 is TGTGCCACCAGTGAACTGGGACTAGCGGGGGAGGGCACAGATACGCAGTATTTT. This codes for CATSELGLAGEGTDTQYF.

The chain links TRBV14 to TRBJ1-2; D perhaps matches TRBD1 (5 bases). The CDR3 contains 13 residues. Trimming took off 5 bases at V and 6 bases at J, with 13 bases between the two ends. Germline-derived CDR1 and CDR2 are SGHDN and FVKESK. The CDR3, as DNA: TGTGCCAGCAGCTCGGGACCCCCCCATGGCTACACCTTC. This encodes CASSSGPPHGYTF.

This clonotype was observed at least ten times. The chain carries TRBV20-1 and TRBJ1-5; D ambiguous. The CDR3 consists of 15 residues. V lost 3 bases and J lost 0, with 12 bases in between. CDR1 and CDR2 from the germline V gene are DFQATT and SNEGSKA (reference sequence). The CDR3, as DNA: TGCAGTGCTAGTGTCCCACTCTCTAGCAATCAGCCCCAGCATTTT. This encodes CSASVPLSSNQPQHF.